This entry describes one T cell receptor (beta chain). Antigen: not known. TCRdb's table, derived via immunoSEQ multiplex PCR, lists solely in-frame clones and lacks some. Among 35,000 to 45,000 clones listed, about 72% were seen once. Germline CDR1 is ENHRY and CDR2 is SYGVKD. Deletions cut 3 bases from V and 1 base from J, with 1 base between. The CDR3 is 12 residues long. The data were taken from a study of cytotoxic CD8 clonotypes in ibrutinib-treated CLL. Study-level results: Higher circulating CD8+ T-cell counts strongly accompanied higher baseline clonality, above age-matched healthy donors. At progression, clonality fell back toward baseline after rising at ibrutinib response.

The sample in question was PBMCs, obtained after 12 months of ibrutinib treatment. V usage is TRBV10-3 and J usage is TRBJ1-5; D not certain. This sequence originates from a human donor with chronic lymphocytic leukemia. The CDR3 sequence: CAISDSNQPQHF. CDR3 coding DNA: TGTGCCATCAGTGACAGCAATCAGCCCCAGCATTTT.